A single sample is the source of the 18 T cell receptor beta chains below, sequenced in a study of blood T cell repertoires in COVID-19. Only in-frame clones appear in the TCRdb table, and some are missing; sequencing was by immunoSEQ multiplex PCR. There are roughly 200,000 clones in the sample; roughly 86% occur only once, and about 2.6% lies in the top ten. The sequenced material came from peripheral blood. All receptors come from a man aged 35-49 years with active or convalescent COVID-19.

The rearrangement joins TRBV25-1 to TRBJ2-7; the match to TRBD1 covers 8 bases. The CDR3 is 14 amino acids. Germline V gene lookup returns CDR1 MGHDK and CDR2 SYGVNS. The V and J ends lost 4 bases and 4 bases, in that order; junction bases with no gene match: 6. CDR3 sequence (DNA): TGTGCCAGCAGTGGGACAGGGATTATTTACGAGCAGTACTTC. Amino acid sequence: CASSGTGIIYEQYF.

V usage is TRBV18 and J usage is TRBJ2-7, with D maybe TRBD1 (6 bases). With 4 bases removed from V and 2 bases from J, the gap between germline ends came to 9 bases. This CDR3 has 13 residues. Germline assignment: CDR1 KGHSH and CDR2 LQKENI. The CDR3 spells CASSQQGTYEQYF. The CDR3 bases are TGTGCCAGCTCACAACAGGGTACCTACGAGCAGTACTTC. Based on the CDR3 plus reference TRBV18 and TRBJ2-7, the full variable domain is NAGVMQNPRHLVRRRGQEARLRCSPMKGHSHVYWYRQLPEEGLKFMVYLQKENIIDESGMPKERFSAEFPKEGPSILRIQQVVRGDSAAYFCASSQQGTYEQYFGPGTRLTVT.

The rearrangement links TRBV20-1 to TRBJ2-7; D unresolved. Germline lookup yields CDR1 DFQATT and CDR2 SNEGSKA (reference sequence). This CDR3 region has 11 residues. V lost 5 bases, J lost 6 bases, and 11 bases lay in between. As DNA, the CDR3 is TGCAGTGCTTCAGGTGGGCCCGAGCAGTACTTC. It encodes CSASGGPEQYF.

Written as DNA, the CDR3 is TGTGCCTCTAAAGGAGGGGGCCATGAAAAACTGTTTTTT. Encoded protein: CASKGGGHEKLFF. This chain links TRBV6-6 with TRBJ1-4; 7 bases map to TRBD1. Germline lookup yields CDR1 MNHNY and CDR2 SVGAGI (reference sequence). This CDR3 is 13 amino acids long. With V trimmed by 11 bases and J by 6 bases, 9 bases remained unmatched.

This clone was counted a single time. The chain carries TRBV29-1 and TRBJ1-4; the D gene is possibly TRBD1 (6 bases). The CDR3 covers 13 residues. Germline V gene data show CDR1 as SQVTM and CDR2 as ANQGSEA. Between the trimmed V and J ends, which lost 4 bases and 4 bases, there was a span of 10 bases. The chain's CDR3 is CSVGTDNNEKLFF. Here the CDR3 DNA reads TGCAGCGTTGGGACAGACAATAATGAAAAACTGTTTTTT.

V gene TRBV11-3 combines with J gene TRBJ2-1; D remains unclear. The CDR3 loop spans 15 amino acids. The germline V and J ends were trimmed by 1 base and 0 bases, with 7 bases remaining between them. Germline V gene sequence: CDR1 SGHNT, CDR2 YENEEA. The DNA of the CDR3 is TGTGCCAGCAGCTTAGCAGGCAACTCCTACAATGAGCAGTTCTTC. Translated: CASSLAGNSYNEQFF.

The chain combines TRBV28 with TRBJ1-1; TRBD1 might be the D (6 bases). V dropped 5 bases and J dropped 0 bases, with 13 bases sitting between them. Germline V gives CDR1 MDHEN, CDR2 SYDVKM. The CDR3 covers 15 residues. The CDR3 region has the DNA TGTGCCAGCAGTCCCCCGGACAGCATGAACACTGAAGCTTTCTTT. Encoded protein: CASSPPDSMNTEAFF.

This chain joins TRBV2 and TRBJ2-5; 7 bases line up with TRBD1. Trimming took 7 bases from V and 1 from J; bases not matched to a gene: 6. CDR3 length: 14 amino acids. Per the germline V gene, CDR1 is SNHLY and CDR2 is FYNNEI. Here the CDR3 DNA reads TGTGCCAGCAACAGGGGTTTACCCCAAGAGACCCAGTACTTC. This translates into CASNRGLPQETQYF.

This chain connects TRBV30 to TRBJ2-7; TRBD1 matches 9 bases. Losses at the gene ends were 7 bases for V and 1 base for J; bases not matched to a gene: 2. The CDR3 is made up of 12 amino acids. Germline assignment: CDR1 GTSNPN and CDR2 SVGIG (reference sequence). The CDR3, as DNA: TGTGCCTTCGGGACAGGGTCCTACGAGCAGTACTTC. This sequence encodes CAFGTGSYEQYF.

This clone has a handful of counts. The gene calls are TRBV2 and TRBJ2-7; maybe TRBD1 (5 bases). The germline V and J ends were trimmed by 8 bases and 0 bases, with 8 bases remaining between them. This CDR3 region has 12 residues. Germline values: CDR1 SNHLY, CDR2 FYNNEI. The CDR3 DNA sequence: TGTGCCAGCGGGGCAACCTCCTACGAGCAGTACTTC. It translates to CASGATSYEQYF.

The rearrangement uses TRBV12-3 or TRBV12-4 and TRBJ1-1, with D hard to call. V was pared by 7 bases and J by 3 bases, with 12 bases between. This CDR3 spans 13 amino acids. The CDR3 region is CASKPDGYTEAFF. The CDR3 DNA reads as TGTGCCAGCAAACCCGACGGGTACACTGAAGCTTTCTTT.

For the CDR3, the DNA is TGTGCCAGCAGCTCCACGGGGGGTGGCACTGAAGCTTTCTTT. Translation: CASSSTGGGTEAFF. The rearrangement uses TRBV9 and TRBJ1-1; perhaps TRBD1 as D (5 bases). Trimming shortened V by 4 bases and J by 4 bases, and 14 bases separated the two germline ends. Germline CDR1 is SGDLS and CDR2 is YYNGEE. The CDR3 sequence is 14 residues long.

The chain carries TRBV6-5 and TRBJ1-6; D unclear. Trimming took 0 bases from V and 8 from J, leaving 8 bases between them. From germline, CDR1 is MNHEY and CDR2 SVGAGI. There are 14 residues in the CDR3. The CDR3 DNA is TGTGCCAGCAGTTACTCGAGCTCTGATTCACCCCTCCACTTT. This codes for CASSYSSSDSPLHF.

The CDR3 spells CASSPWSARTDTQYF. In DNA form, the CDR3 reads TGTGCCAGCAGTCCCTGGAGCGCTCGCACAGATACGCAGTATTTT. The chain links TRBV27 to TRBJ2-3; the D is unclear. V lost 5 bases to trimming and J lost 1 base, with 13 bases between them. The CDR3 is 15 residues long. Germline values: CDR1 MNHEY, CDR2 SMNVEV (reference sequence).

This chain links TRBV7-3 with TRBJ2-7, with 8 positions matching TRBD2. Germline V gene sequence: CDR1 SGHTA, CDR2 FQGTGA. The CDR3 runs 14 residues. The ends lost 4 bases at V and 4 bases at J; junction bases unmatched: 6. In nucleotides, the CDR3 is TGTGCCAGCAGCTCCAGCGGGGGAAGTTACGAGCAGTACTTC. Translation: CASSSSGGSYEQYF.

The chain is built from TRBV6-2 or TRBV6-3 and TRBJ2-1, with 14 bases aligning to TRBD2. V was clipped by 5 bases and J by 4 bases; unmatched bases: 4. Germline V gives CDR1 MNHEY, CDR2 SVGEGT. The CDR3 length is 16 residues. CDR3 residues: CASSTRLAGGYNEQFF. CDR3 coding DNA: TGTGCCAGCAGTACCCGACTAGCGGGGGGGTACAATGAGCAGTTCTTC.

V is TRBV11-3 and J is TRBJ2-1; no firm D call. The CDR3 contains 13 residues. Germline V lookup: CDR1 SGHNT, CDR2 YENEEA. V lost 2 bases and J lost 7, with 9 bases in between. DNA for the CDR3: TGTGCCAGCAGCTTATCTAGTTGGAATGAGCAGTTCTTC. This sequence encodes CASSLSSWNEQFF.

This clone was detected only once. The V gene is TRBV2, the J gene TRBJ2-5; 7 positions match TRBD1. V shed 6 bases and J 0 bases; nucleotides not matched to a gene: 4. This CDR3 has 14 amino acids. Per germline, CDR1 SNHLY and CDR2 FYNNEI. In nucleotides, the CDR3 is TGTGCCAGCAGGGGACAGTTCCACCAAGAGACCCAGTACTTC. Translation gives CASRGQFHQETQYF.